The source of this TCR beta chain is a study of blood T cell repertoires in COVID-19. Germline CDR1 is SEHNR and CDR2 is FQNEAQ (reference sequence). The length of the CDR3 is 15 residues. Unmatched junction bases numbered 3, after V lost 3 bases and J lost 6 bases. Produced via immunoSEQ multiplex PCR; TCRdb's table is partial and in-frame only. The repertoire has about 430,000 clones, 85% to 90% of them found once; the top ten carry roughly 0.84%. The V call is TRBV7-9, the J call TRBJ2-3, with 13 bases matching TRBD2. The sequence was collected from a man aged 18-30 years with COVID-19, enrolled during active disease. The sequencing sample was made of peripheral blood. The CDR3 sequence: CASSLTSGGPDTQYF. The DNA for the CDR3 is TGTGCCAGCAGCTTGACTAGCGGGGGGCCCGATACGCAGTATTTT.